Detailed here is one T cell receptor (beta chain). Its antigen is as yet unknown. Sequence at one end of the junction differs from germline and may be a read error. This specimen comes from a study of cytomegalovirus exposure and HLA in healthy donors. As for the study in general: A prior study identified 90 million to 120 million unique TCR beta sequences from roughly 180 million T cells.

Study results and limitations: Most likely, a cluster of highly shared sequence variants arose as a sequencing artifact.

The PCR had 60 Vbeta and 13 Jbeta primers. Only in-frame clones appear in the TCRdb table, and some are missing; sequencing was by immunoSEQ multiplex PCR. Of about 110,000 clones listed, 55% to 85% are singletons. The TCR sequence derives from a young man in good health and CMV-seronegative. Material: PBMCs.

In DNA, the CDR3 is TGTGCCAGCAGTGAAGCGCTTCACCAGGACAACATTGAAGCTTTCTTT. This encodes CASSEALHQDNIEAFF. The chain links TRBV6-1 to TRBJ1-1; D possibly corresponds to TRBD1 (5 bases). Germline V gene sequence: CDR1 MNHNS, CDR2 SASEGT. This CDR3 contains 16 residues.